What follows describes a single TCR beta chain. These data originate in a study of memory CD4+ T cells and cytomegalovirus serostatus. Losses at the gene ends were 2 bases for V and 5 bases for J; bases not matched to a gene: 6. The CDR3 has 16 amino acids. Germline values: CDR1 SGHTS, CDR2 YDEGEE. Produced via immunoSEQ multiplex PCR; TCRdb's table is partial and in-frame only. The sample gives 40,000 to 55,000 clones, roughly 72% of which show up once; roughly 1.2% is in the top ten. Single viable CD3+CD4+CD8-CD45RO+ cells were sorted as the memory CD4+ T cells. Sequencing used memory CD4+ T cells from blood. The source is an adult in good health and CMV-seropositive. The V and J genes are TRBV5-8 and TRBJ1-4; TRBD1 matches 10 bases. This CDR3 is CASSFGGTGENEKLFF. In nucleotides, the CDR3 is TGTGCCAGCAGCTTCGGGGGGACAGGGGAGAATGAAAAACTGTTTTTT.